The clone carrying this T cell receptor beta chain was found a few times. Assay: immunoSEQ multiplex PCR; the TCRdb copy retains only in-frame clones and omits some. This table holds approximately 48,000 clones, around 94% found once. This entry belongs to a study of T cell changes during pregnancy in multiple sclerosis. This specimen consisted of CD4+ T cells from peripheral blood mononuclear cells, obtained in the second trimester of pregnancy. This TCR came from a female donor with multiple sclerosis, enrolled in a pregnancy study.

The CDR3, as DNA: TGTGCCAGCAGCTTCAGCGGGGGGGCGTCCTACGAGCAGTACTTC. As protein: CASSFSGGASYEQYF. The chain carries TRBV6-5 and TRBJ2-7; the match to TRBD2 covers 10 bases. In germline, CDR1 is MNHEY, CDR2 SVGAGI. With V trimmed by 6 bases and J by 1 base, 6 bases remained unmatched. The CDR3 has 15 residues.